The present TCR beta chain was sequenced within a study of cytomegalovirus exposure and HLA in healthy donors. General observations from the study: High sensitivity and specificity were reportedly achieved when the classifier diagnosed cytomegalovirus status.

The PCR was carried out with 60 Vbeta primers and 13 Jbeta primers. Assay used: immunoSEQ multiplex PCR; TCRdb lists only in-frame clones, some missing. The repertoire has some 120,000 clones, 79% of them found once; the top ten carry around 4.4%. With respect to this clone: The antigen remains undetermined.

Sequencing input: PBMCs. The clonotype comes from a man aged 25-45 years in good health and CMV-seropositive.

This CDR3 reads CASSRGGYPSYEQYF. CDR3 DNA sequence: TGTGCCAGCAGTCGTGGGGGGTATCCCTCCTACGAGCAGTACTTC. The chain uses TRBV6-1 and TRBJ2-7, with TRBD2 as a possible D gene (6 bases). Looked up from germline, CDR1 is MNHNS and CDR2 is SASEGT. This CDR3 is built from 15 residues. Between the trimmed V and J ends, which lost 5 bases and 0 bases, there was a span of 14 bases.